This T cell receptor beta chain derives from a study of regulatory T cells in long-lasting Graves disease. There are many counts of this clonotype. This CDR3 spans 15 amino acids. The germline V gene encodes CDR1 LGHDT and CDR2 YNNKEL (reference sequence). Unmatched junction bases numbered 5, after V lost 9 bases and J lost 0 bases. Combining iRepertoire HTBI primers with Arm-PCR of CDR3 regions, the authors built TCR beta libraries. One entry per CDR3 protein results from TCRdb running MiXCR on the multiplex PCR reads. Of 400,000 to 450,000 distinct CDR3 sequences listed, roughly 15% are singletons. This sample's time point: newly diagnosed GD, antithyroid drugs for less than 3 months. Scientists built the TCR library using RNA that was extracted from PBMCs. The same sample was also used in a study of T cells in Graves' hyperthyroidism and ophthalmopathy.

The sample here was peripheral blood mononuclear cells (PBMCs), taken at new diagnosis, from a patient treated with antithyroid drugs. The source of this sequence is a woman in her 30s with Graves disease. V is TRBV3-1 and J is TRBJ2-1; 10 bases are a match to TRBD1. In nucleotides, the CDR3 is TGTGCCAGGGGACAGGGGTCCCACTCCTACAATGAGCAGTTCTTC. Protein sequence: CARGQGSHSYNEQFF.